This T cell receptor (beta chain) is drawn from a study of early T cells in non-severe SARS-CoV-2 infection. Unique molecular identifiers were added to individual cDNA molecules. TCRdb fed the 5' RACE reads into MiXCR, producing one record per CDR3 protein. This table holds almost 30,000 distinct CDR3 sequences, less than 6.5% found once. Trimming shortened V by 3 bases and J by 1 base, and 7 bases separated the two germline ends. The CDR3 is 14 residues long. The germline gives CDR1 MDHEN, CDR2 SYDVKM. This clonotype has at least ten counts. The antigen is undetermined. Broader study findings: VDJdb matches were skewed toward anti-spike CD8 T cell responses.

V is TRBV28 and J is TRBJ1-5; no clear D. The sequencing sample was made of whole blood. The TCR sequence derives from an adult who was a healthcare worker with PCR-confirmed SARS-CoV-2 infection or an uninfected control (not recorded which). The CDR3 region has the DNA TGTGCCAGCAGTTTCGGACTGAGCAATCAGCCCCAGCATTTT. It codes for CASSFGLSNQPQHF.